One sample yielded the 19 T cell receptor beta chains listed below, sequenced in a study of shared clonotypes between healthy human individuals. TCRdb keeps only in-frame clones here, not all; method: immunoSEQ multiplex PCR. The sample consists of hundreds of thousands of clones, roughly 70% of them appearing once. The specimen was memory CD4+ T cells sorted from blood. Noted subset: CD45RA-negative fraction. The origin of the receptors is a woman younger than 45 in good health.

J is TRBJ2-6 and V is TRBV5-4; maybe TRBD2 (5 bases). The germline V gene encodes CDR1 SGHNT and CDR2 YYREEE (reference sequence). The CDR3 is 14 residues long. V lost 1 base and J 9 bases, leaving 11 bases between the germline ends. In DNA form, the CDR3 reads TGTGCCAGCAGCTTGTATGGGAGTGGCAACGTCCTGACTTTC. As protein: CASSLYGSGNVLTF.

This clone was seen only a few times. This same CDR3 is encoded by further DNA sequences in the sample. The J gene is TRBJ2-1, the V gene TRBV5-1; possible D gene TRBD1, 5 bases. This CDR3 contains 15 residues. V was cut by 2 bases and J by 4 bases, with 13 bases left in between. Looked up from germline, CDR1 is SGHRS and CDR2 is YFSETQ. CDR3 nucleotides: TGCGCCAGCAGCTTTGACAGAAGTTCGTACAATGAGCAGTTCTTC. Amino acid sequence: CASSFDRSSYNEQFF.

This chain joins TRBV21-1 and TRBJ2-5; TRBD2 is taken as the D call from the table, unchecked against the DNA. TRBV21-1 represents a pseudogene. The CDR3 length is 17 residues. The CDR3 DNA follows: TGTGCCAGCAGCTGGAAGACTAGCGGGCTGATCCAAGAGACCCAGTACTTC. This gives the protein CASSWKTSGLIQETQYF.

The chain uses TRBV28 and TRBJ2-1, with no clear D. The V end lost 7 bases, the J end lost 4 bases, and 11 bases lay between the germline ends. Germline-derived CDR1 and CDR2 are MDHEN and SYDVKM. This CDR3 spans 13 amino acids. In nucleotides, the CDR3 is TGTGCCAGCATCCCTCCCATGTACAATGAGCAGTTCTTC. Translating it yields CASIPPMYNEQFF.

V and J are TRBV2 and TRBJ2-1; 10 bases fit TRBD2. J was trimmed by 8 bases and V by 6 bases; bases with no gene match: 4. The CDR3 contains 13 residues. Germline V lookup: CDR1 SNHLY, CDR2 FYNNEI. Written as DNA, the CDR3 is TGTGCCAGCAGGGTTAGCGGGAGGCATGAGCAGTTCTTC. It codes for CASRVSGRHEQFF.

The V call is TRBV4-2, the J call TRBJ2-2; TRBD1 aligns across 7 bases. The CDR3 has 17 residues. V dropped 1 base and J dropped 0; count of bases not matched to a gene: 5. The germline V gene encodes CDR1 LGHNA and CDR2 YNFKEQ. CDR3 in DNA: TGTGCCAGCAGCCAAGTCCTGGGACAGTCGAACACCGGGGAGCTGTTTTTT. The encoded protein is CASSQVLGQSNTGELFF.

DNA of the CDR3: TGTGCCAGCAGTTCAGGGGGTAGTATTTCCCAGCATTTT. It specifies CASSSGGSISQHF. The chain employs TRBV2 and TRBJ1-5; 7 positions match TRBD1. Germline trimming cut 5 bases from V and 11 bases from J; bases unmatched to any gene: 9. The CDR3 length is 13 residues. In germline, CDR1 is SNHLY, CDR2 FYNNEI.

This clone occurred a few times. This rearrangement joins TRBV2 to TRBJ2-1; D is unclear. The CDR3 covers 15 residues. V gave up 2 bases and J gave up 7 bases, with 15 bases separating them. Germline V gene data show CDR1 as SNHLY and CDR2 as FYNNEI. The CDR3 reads CASSERSVGRNEQFF. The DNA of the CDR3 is TGTGCCAGCAGTGAAAGGAGCGTAGGTAGAAATGAGCAGTTCTTC.

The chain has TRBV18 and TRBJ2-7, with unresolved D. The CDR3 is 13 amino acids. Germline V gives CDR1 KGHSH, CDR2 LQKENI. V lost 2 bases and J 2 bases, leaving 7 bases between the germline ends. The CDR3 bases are TGTGCCAGCTCACCATCGACCACCTACGAGCAGTACTTC. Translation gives CASSPSTTYEQYF. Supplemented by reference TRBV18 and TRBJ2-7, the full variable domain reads NAGVMQNPRHLVRRRGQEARLRCSPMKGHSHVYWYRQLPEEGLKFMVYLQKENIIDESGMPKERFSAEFPKEGPSILRIQQVVRGDSAAYFCASSPSTTYEQYFGPGTRLTVT.

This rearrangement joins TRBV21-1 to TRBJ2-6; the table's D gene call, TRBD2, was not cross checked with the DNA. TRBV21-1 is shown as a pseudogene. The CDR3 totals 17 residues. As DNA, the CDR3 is TGTGCCAGCAGCAAAGGTATTTCCGGAGCTGGGGCCAACGTCCTGACTTTC. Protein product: CASSKGISGAGANVLTF.

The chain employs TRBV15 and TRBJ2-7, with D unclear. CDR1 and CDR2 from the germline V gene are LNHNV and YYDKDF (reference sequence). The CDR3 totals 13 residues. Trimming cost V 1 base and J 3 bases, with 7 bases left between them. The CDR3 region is CATSRVGNYEQYF. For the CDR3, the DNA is TGTGCCACCAGCAGAGTTGGAAACTACGAGCAGTACTTC.

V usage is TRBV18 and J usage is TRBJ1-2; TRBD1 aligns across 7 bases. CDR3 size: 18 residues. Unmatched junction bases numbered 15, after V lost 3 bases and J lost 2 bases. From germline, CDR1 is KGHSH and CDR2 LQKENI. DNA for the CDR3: TGTGCCAGCTCACCGACACTCATTACGGGACAGAGAAACTATGGCTACACCTTC. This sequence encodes CASSPTLITGQRNYGYTF.

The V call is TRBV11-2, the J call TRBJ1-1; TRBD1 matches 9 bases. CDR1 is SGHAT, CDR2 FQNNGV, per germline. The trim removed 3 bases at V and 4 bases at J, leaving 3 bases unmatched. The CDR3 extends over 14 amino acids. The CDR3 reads CASSLGQGSTEAFF. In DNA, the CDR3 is TGTGCCAGCAGCTTGGGACAGGGTTCCACTGAAGCTTTCTTT.

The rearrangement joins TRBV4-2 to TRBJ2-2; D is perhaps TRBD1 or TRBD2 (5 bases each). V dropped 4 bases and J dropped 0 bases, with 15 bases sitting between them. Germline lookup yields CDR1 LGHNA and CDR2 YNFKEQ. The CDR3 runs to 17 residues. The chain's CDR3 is CASSPTLGASNTGELFF. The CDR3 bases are TGTGCCAGCAGCCCGACTCTCGGGGCATCGAACACCGGGGAGCTGTTTTTT.

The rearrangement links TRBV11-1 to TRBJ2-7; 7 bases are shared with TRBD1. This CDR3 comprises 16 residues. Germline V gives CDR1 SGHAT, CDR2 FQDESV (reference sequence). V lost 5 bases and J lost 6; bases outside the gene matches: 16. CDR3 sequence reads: CASSLTPGTALVEQYF. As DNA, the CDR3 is TGTGCCAGCAGCCTCACCCCCGGGACAGCGCTTGTCGAGCAGTACTTC. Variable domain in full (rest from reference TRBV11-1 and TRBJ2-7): EAEVAQSPRYKITEKSQAVAFWCDPISGHATLYWYRQILGQGPELLVQFQDESVVDDSQLPKDRFSAERLKGVDSTLKIQPAELGDSAMYLCASSLTPGTALVEQYFGPGTRLTVT.

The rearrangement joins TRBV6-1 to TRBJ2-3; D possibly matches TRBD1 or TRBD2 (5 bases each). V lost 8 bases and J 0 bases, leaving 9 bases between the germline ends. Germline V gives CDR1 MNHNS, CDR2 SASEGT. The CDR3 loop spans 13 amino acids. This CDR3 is CASGTHSTDTQYF. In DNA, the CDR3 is TGTGCCAGCGGGACGCATAGCACAGATACGCAGTATTTT.

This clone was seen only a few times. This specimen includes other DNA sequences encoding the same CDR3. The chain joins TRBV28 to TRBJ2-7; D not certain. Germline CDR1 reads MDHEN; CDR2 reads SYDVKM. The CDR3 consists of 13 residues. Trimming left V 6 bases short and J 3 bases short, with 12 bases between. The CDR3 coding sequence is TGTGCCAGCAGCTTCGCACGAGGCTACGAGCAGTACTTC. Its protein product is CASSFARGYEQYF.

CDR3 region: CASRGDLEKLFF. CDR3 in DNA: TGTGCCAGCAGAGGAGATCTTGAAAAACTGTTTTTT. The rearrangement uses TRBV2 and TRBJ1-4; D unclear. V lost 6 bases, J lost 7 bases, and 9 bases lay in between. CDR3 size: 12 residues. CDR1 SNHLY and CDR2 FYNNEI come from the germline V gene.

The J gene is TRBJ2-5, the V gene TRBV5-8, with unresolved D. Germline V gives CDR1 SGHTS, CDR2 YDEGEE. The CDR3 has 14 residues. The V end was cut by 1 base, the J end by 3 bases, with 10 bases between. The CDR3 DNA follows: TGTGCCAGCAGCTTGAGTCACGGAGAAGAGACCCAGTACTTC. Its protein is CASSLSHGEETQYF.